The source of this T cell receptor (beta chain) is a study of blood T cell repertoires in COVID-19. Enrolled through a virtual design, the participants were between about 18 and 89 years of age and came from 24 US areas. Donors were grouped by their self-reported clinical history. Recovery meant two consecutive negative NP/OP PCR tests, professional clearance, or resolved symptoms. The length of the CDR3 is 13 residues. Losses at the gene ends were 5 bases for V and 5 bases for J; bases not matched to a gene: 5. Original processing notes: Estimation of nucleated cell counts was performed using reference gene primer amplification. Produced via immunoSEQ multiplex PCR; TCRdb's table is partial and in-frame only. V and J calls and clone size come straight from that table; D and trimming were deduced from the DNA. This sample has around 310,000 clones, with roughly nine tenths found just once.

The sequenced sample consisted of PBMCs or T cells enriched from blood (not recorded which). This sequence was found in a woman aged 25 to 39 who had recovered from COVID-19. The rearrangement uses TRBV12-3 or TRBV12-4 and TRBJ1-1, with 7 positions matching TRBD1. CDR3 DNA sequence: TGTGCCAGCAGTCCCGACAGGGCGACTGAAGCTTTCTTT. Translation gives CASSPDRATEAFF.